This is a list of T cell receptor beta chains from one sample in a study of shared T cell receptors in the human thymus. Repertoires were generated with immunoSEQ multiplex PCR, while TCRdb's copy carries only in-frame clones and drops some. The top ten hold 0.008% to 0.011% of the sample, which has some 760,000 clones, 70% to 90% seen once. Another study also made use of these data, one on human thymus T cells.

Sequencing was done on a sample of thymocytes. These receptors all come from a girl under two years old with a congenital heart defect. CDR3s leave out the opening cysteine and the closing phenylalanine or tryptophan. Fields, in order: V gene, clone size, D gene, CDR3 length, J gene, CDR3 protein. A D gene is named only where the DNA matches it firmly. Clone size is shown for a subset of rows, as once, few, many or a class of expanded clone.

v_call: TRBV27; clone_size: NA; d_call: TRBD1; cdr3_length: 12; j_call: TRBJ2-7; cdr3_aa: ASSYRGYSYEQY
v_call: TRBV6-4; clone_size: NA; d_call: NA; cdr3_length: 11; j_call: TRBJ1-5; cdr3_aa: ASSSGSNQPQH
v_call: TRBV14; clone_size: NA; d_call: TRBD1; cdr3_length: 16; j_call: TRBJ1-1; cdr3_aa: ASSQEGGTGKNSTEAF
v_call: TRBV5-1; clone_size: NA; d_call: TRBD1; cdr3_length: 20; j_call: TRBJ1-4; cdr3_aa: ASSSENNRPGQVSRGNEKLF
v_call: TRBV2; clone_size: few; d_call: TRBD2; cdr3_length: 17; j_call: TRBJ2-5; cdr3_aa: ASREAINRFPSGGPTQY
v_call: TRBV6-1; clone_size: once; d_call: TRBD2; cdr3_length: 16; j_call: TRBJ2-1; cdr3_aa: ASSEWASGGPQVVEQF
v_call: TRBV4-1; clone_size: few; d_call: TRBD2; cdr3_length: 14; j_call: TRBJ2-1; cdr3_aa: ASSQGLGGGGDEQF
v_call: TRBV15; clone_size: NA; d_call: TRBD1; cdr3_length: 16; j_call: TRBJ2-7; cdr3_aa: ATSRERGQGLPCYEQY
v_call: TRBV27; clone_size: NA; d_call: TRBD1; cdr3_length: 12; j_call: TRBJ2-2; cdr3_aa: ASSFGTGVGELF
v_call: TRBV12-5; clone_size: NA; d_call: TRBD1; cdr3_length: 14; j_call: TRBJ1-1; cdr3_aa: ASGLDRTGKNTEAF
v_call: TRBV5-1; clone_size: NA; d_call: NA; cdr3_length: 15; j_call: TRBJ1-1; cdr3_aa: ASSPLGSTAGSTEAF
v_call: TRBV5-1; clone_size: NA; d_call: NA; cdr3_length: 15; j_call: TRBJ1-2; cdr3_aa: ASSLGSTTGSNYGYT
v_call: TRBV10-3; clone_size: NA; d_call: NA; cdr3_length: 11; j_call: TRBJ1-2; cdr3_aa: AISGAGAGGYT
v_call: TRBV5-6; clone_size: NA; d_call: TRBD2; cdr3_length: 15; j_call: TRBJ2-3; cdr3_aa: ASSPSGGPVDTDTQY
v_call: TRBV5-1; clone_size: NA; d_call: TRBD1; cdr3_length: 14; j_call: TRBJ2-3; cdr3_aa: ASSFAGQVITDTQY
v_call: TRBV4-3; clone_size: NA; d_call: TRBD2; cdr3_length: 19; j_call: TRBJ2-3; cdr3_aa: ASSQEGLSFRGGGFTDTQY
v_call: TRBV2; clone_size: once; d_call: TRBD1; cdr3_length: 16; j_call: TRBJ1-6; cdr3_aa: ASSEFYARTGLHSPLH
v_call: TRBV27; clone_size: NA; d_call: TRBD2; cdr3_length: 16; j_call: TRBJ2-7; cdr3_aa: ASSRGPAGGLSSYEQY
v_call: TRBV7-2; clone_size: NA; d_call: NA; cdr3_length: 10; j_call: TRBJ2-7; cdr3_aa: ASSLRVYEQY
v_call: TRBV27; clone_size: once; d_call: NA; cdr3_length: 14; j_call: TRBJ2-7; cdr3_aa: ASSPPTRSPSYEQY
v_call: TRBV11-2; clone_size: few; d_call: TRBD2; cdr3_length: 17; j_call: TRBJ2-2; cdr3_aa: ASSSVLRSGASNTGELF
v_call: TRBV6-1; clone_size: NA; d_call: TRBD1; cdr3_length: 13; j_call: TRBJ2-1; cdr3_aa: ASIWQGAFYNEQF
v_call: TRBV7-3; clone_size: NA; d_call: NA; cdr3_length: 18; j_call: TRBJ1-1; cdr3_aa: ASSLNGGVGGSFPNTEAF
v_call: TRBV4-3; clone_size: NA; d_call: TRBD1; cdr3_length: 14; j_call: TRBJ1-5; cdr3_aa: ASSQAQRQGGQPQH
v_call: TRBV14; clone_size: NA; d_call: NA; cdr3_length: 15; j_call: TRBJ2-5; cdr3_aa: ASSQDSGWHEQETQY
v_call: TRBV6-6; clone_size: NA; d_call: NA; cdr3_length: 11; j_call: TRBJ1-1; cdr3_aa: ASSTGPNTEAF
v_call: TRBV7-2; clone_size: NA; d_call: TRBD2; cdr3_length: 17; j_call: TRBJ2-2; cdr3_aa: ASSLRKRASGSNTGELF
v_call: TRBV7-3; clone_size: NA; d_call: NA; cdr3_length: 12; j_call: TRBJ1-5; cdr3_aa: ASRIDSSNQPQH
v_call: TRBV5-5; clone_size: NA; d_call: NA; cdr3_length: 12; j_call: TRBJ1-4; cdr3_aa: ASSLSAGRVRLF
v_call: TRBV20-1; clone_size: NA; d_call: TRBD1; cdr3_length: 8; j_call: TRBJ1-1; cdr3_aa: SARDSEAF
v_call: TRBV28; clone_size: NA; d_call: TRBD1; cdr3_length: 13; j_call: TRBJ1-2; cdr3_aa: ASRGNRGGDYGYT